What follows are 15 T cell receptor beta chains derived from one specimen sequenced in a study of blood T cell repertoires in COVID-19. This table comes from immunoSEQ multiplex PCR, and its TCRdb copy is limited to in-frame clones, with some not included. The top ten clones hold 0.6% to 0.65% of a sample with about 150,000 clones, over 75% of them seen once. Sequenced material: peripheral blood. These receptor sequences come from a man between 60 and 70 years old with COVID-19, enrolled during active disease.

V gene TRBV4-2 combines with J gene TRBJ1-1, with D possibly matching TRBD1 (6 bases). The length of the CDR3 is 14 residues. CDR1 and CDR2 from the germline V gene are LGHNA and YNFKEQ. Trimming cost V 5 bases and J 5 bases, with 15 bases left between them. As DNA, the CDR3 is TGTGCCAGCAGCTACAGGGCCGGAGAGACTGAAGCTTTCTTT. Amino acid sequence: CASSYRAGETEAFF.

A few counts support this clone. The same CDR3 is also encoded by other DNA sequences in this sample. J is TRBJ1-5 and V is TRBV19, with D unclear. This CDR3 is built from 14 residues. Germline CDR1 and CDR2: LNHDA and SQIVND (reference sequence). V was trimmed by 5 bases and J by 1 base, leaving 9 bases between them. This CDR3 is CASSPQISNQPQHF. The DNA for the CDR3 is TGTGCCAGTAGTCCACAGATCAGCAATCAGCCCCAGCATTTT.

The chain joins TRBV5-1 to TRBJ1-2; TRBD1 matches 7 bases. CDR1 SGHRS and CDR2 YFSETQ come from the germline V gene. Unmatched junction bases numbered 8, after V lost 2 bases and J lost 7 bases. The CDR3 runs to 14 residues. Written as DNA, the CDR3 is TGCGCCAGCAGCTTATTCGACAGGGCCTCTGGCTACACCTTC. Translated, it gives CASSLFDRASGYTF.

In its sample, this clone was seen a few times. This chain connects TRBV4-1 to TRBJ1-5, with 11 bases lining up with TRBD1. There are 22 residues in the CDR3. J gave up 1 base and V 1 base, and 18 bases lay outside the gene matches. Per the germline V gene, CDR1 is MGHRA and CDR2 is YSYEKL. The CDR3 is CASSQALLRRDRGEESNQPQHF. CDR3 DNA: TGCGCCAGCAGCCAAGCCCTACTCCGCCGGGACAGGGGGGAAGAGAGCAATCAGCCCCAGCATTTT.

The count of this clone is one. The chain joins TRBV18 to TRBJ1-4; the match to TRBD1 covers 8 bases. The germline V gene has CDR1 KGHSH and CDR2 LQKENI. The ends lost 2 bases at V and 8 bases at J; junction bases unmatched: 7. The CDR3 contains 15 residues. The CDR3 DNA follows: TGTGCCAGCTCACCATCGCTACAGGGGGACGAAAAACTGTTTTTT. This translates into CASSPSLQGDEKLFF.

The chain's CDR3 is CASKGLGAYEQYF. CDR3 coding DNA: TGTGCCAGTAAGGGTTTAGGGGCCTACGAGCAGTACTTC. V usage is TRBV19 and J usage is TRBJ2-7; the D gene is possibly TRBD1 (5 bases). The CDR3 covers 13 residues. Trimming took off 7 bases at V and 2 bases at J, with 12 bases between the two ends. Per the germline V gene, CDR1 is LNHDA and CDR2 is SQIVND (reference sequence).

The chain has TRBV25-1 and TRBJ1-1, with D maybe TRBD1 (6 bases). This CDR3 has 14 amino acids. Between the trimmed V and J ends, which lost 2 bases and 5 bases, there was a span of 12 bases. Germline CDR1 reads MGHDK; CDR2 reads SYGVNS. The CDR3 bases are TGTGCCAGCAGTGAACTGGGTACAGGGACTGAAGCTTTCTTT. Amino acid sequence: CASSELGTGTEAFF.

About this clone: Distinct nucleotide sequences in the sample also encode this CDR3. The genes are TRBV5-1 and TRBJ1-4; perhaps TRBD1 as D (6 bases). The CDR3 contains 16 residues. V was clipped by 5 bases and J by 6 bases, with 20 bases between them. Germline-derived CDR1 and CDR2 are SGHRS and YFSETQ. The CDR3 loop reads CASSTGQGNTYEKLFF. CDR3 DNA sequence: TGCGCCAGCAGTACGGGGCAGGGGAATACCTATGAAAAACTGTTTTTT.

The rearrangement links TRBV27 to TRBJ2-5; TRBD2 matches 7 bases. V dropped 3 bases and J dropped 3; count of bases not matched to a gene: 4. CDR3 length: 14 amino acids. Germline CDR1 reads MNHEY; CDR2 reads SMNVEV (reference sequence). The CDR3 sequence: CASSFWGGEETQYF. The CDR3 coding sequence is TGTGCCAGCAGTTTTTGGGGGGGGGAAGAGACCCAGTACTTC.

The chain couples TRBV5-4 to TRBJ1-2, with 8 bases matching TRBD1. V was pared by 3 bases and J by 1 base, with 2 bases of the junction left unmatched. Germline CDR1 is SGHNT and CDR2 is YYREEE (reference sequence). This CDR3 has 14 residues. The CDR3 loop is CASSYGQGNYGYTF. Here the CDR3 DNA reads TGTGCCAGCAGCTACGGACAGGGTAACTATGGCTACACCTTC.

The V and J genes are TRBV11-2 and TRBJ1-4; 9 nucleotides line up with TRBD1. The V segment lost 4 bases and the J segment 7 bases; nucleotides outside the gene matches: 4. This CDR3 is 14 amino acids long. From germline, CDR1 is SGHAT and CDR2 FQNNGV. The CDR3 nucleotides are TGTGCCAGCAGCTCACAGGGGGCGTTTGAAAAACTGTTTTTT. Encoded protein: CASSSQGAFEKLFF.

The chain joins TRBV7-9 to TRBJ2-5, with 9 bases fitting TRBD2. Germline V gene lookup returns CDR1 SEHNR and CDR2 FQNEAQ (reference sequence). The CDR3 has 14 amino acids. Trimming at V came to 4 bases and at J to 2 bases, leaving 2 bases not matched to a gene. For the CDR3, the DNA is TGTGCCAGCAGCTCTAGCGGGACTCAAGAGACCCAGTACTTC. Protein: CASSSSGTQETQYF. Based on the CDR3 plus reference TRBV7-9 and TRBJ2-5, the full variable domain is DTGVSQNPRHKITKRGQNVTFRCDPISEHNRLYWYRQTLGQGPEFLTYFQNEAQLEKSRLLSDRFSAERPKGSFSTLEIQRTEQGDSAMYLCASSSSGTQETQYFGPGTRLLVL.

The V and J genes are TRBV7-2 and TRBJ1-3, with a weak D call TRBD1 (6 bases). The CDR3 covers 16 residues. The V end was cut by 1 base, the J end by 4 bases, with 14 bases between. CDR1 and CDR2 (germline): SGHTA, FQGNSA. The CDR3 region is CASSLVPGGLGNTIYF. The CDR3 DNA sequence: TGTGCCAGCAGCTTAGTGCCCGGGGGGCTAGGAAACACCATATATTTT.

V is TRBV27 and J is TRBJ2-2, with D perhaps matching TRBD2 (6 bases). Germline loops: CDR1 MNHEY, CDR2 SMNVEV (reference sequence). The CDR3 is 15 residues long. Trimming took 4 bases from V and 6 from J, leaving 15 bases between them. The CDR3 loop reads CASSSLGGRAGELFF. Written as DNA, the CDR3 is TGTGCCAGCAGTTCCCTCGGGGGTAGGGCCGGGGAGCTGTTTTTT.

This chain joins TRBV14 and TRBJ2-7, with D perhaps matching TRBD1 (6 bases). The CDR3 contains 15 residues. Per germline, CDR1 SGHDN and CDR2 FVKESK. Trimming removed 4 bases from V and 0 bases from J, with 13 bases in between. CDR3 DNA: TGTGCCAGCAGCCCCCCGACAGGATCCTCCTACGAGCAGTACTTC. It is translated as CASSPPTGSSYEQYF.